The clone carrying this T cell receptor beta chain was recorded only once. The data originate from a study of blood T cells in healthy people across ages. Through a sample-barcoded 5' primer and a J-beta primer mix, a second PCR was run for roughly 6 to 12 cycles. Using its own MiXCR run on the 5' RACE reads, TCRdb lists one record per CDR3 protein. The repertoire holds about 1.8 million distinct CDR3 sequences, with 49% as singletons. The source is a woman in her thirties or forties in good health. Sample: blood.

The CDR3 DNA reads TGCGCCAGCAGCGTGGGGGACTCTAGTGAAGCTTTCTTT. This gives the protein CASSVGDSSEAFF. This sequence joins TRBV5-1 and TRBJ1-1; D perhaps matches TRBD1 (5 bases). Trimming removed 4 bases from V and 7 bases from J, with 14 bases in between. Per the germline V gene, CDR1 is SGHRS and CDR2 is YFSETQ. CDR3 length equals 13 residues.